The 5 T cell receptor beta chains below come from one sample, sequenced in a study of blood T cell repertoires in COVID-19. Here immunoSEQ multiplex PCR was the method, and the copy in TCRdb shows in-frame clones only, minus some. In the table there are around 78,000 clones, about three quarters of which are singletons. Specimen: peripheral blood. Receptors originate from a human donor in a cohort sampled during active COVID-19.

J is TRBJ2-7 and V is TRBV27; tentative D call: TRBD2 (6 bases). Germline-derived CDR1 and CDR2 are MNHEY and SMNVEV (reference sequence). The V gene lost 4 bases and the J gene lost 0 bases, with 10 bases spanning the gap. This CDR3 comprises 14 residues. The CDR3 region is CASSWAGRSYEQYF. The CDR3 bases are TGTGCCAGCAGTTGGGCGGGGCGCTCCTACGAGCAGTACTTC.

As concerns this clone: The sample carries other DNA sequences with the same CDR3. The rearrangement joins TRBV7-2 to TRBJ2-5, with 10 positions matching TRBD2. There are 16 residues in the CDR3. Germline CDR1 is SGHTA and CDR2 is FQGNSA. V shed 0 bases and J 2 bases; nucleotides not matched to a gene: 3. CDR3 sequence reads: CASSLAASGGQETQYF. CDR3 DNA: TGTGCCAGCAGCTTAGCGGCTAGCGGGGGACAAGAGACCCAGTACTTC.

This CDR3 is CASSESRQGRSEQYF. The CDR3 nucleotides are TGCGCCAGCAGTGAATCAAGACAGGGGAGGTCCGAGCAGTACTTC. V is TRBV10-1 and J is TRBJ2-7, with 8 bases fitting TRBD1. This CDR3 has 15 residues. CDR1 WNHNN and CDR2 SYGVQD come from the germline V gene (reference sequence). With V trimmed by 3 bases and J by 6 bases, 10 bases remained unmatched.

The rearrangement links TRBV7-2 to TRBJ2-1; the match to TRBD2 covers 13 bases. This CDR3 spans 17 amino acids. V lost 0 bases to trimming and J lost 4 bases; unmatched junction nucleotides: 3. The germline V gene encodes CDR1 SGHTA and CDR2 FQGNSA. Here the CDR3 DNA reads TGTGCCAGCAGCTTAGCGGGGACTAGCGGGGCATACAATGAGCAGTTCTTC. It codes for CASSLAGTSGAYNEQFF.

The chain links TRBV28 to TRBJ2-3; TRBD2 matches at 7 bases. Germline CDR1 and CDR2: MDHEN and SYDVKM. The V gene end was trimmed by 3 bases and the J gene end by 0 bases; junction bases not matched to a gene: 15. This CDR3 has 19 residues. CDR3 coding DNA: TGTGCCAGCAGTTTCCAATTAGGACTAGGAGAACTAAGCACAGATACGCAGTATTTT. This codes for CASSFQLGLGELSTDTQYF.